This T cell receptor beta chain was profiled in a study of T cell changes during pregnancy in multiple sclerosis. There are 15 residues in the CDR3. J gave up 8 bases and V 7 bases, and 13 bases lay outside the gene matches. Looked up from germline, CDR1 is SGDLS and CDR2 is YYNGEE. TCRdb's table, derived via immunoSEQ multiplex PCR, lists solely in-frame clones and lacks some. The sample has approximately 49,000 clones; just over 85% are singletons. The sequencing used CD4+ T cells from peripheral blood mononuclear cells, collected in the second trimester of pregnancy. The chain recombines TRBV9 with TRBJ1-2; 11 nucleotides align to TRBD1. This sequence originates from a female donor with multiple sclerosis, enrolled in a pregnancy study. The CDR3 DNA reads TGTGCCAGCGCTGTTGCCTCGGGACAGGGGGGGGGCTACACCTTC. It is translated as CASAVASGQGGGYTF.